What follows are 17 T cell receptor beta chains derived from one specimen sequenced in a study of blood T cell repertoires in COVID-19. Sequencing used immunoSEQ multiplex PCR; TCRdb keeps in-frame clones, though not all of them. The sample includes 50,000 to 70,000 clones, over 70% of them seen just once. Sequencing input: peripheral blood. The source of these receptors is a man aged 60 to 75 with acute or convalescent COVID-19.

This clone was recorded only once. The chain links TRBV18 to TRBJ1-1; 7 nucleotides agree with TRBD1. Trimming took 6 bases from V and 10 from J; bases not matched to a gene: 11. CDR1 and CDR2 from the germline V gene are KGHSH and LQKENI. The CDR3 spans 13 residues. CDR3 nucleotide sequence: TGTGCCAGCTCGGCCGGCCCCCAGGGGGGAGCTTTCTTT. It specifies CASSAGPQGGAFF.

The chain is built from TRBV6-5 and TRBJ1-1, with 7 bases matching TRBD1. J was trimmed by 8 bases and V by 4 bases; bases with no gene match: 4. Germline V gives CDR1 MNHEY, CDR2 SVGAGI. The CDR3 is made up of 12 amino acids. The CDR3 here is CASSLNRGEAFF. In DNA form, the CDR3 reads TGTGCCAGCAGTTTGAACAGGGGCGAAGCTTTCTTT.

The V gene is TRBV19, the J gene TRBJ1-1, with D possibly TRBD1 on 5 matching bases. Germline loops: CDR1 LNHDA, CDR2 SQIVND (reference sequence). The CDR3 runs 13 residues. The ends were cut back, 1 base at V and 4 bases at J, with 7 bases in the middle. This CDR3 reads CASSIGRGTEAFF. The DNA for the CDR3 is TGTGCCAGTAGTATAGGGAGGGGCACTGAAGCTTTCTTT.

V and J are TRBV10-1 and TRBJ2-2; tentatively, D is TRBD2 (6 bases). The germline V and J ends were trimmed by 8 bases and 4 bases, with 17 bases remaining between them. This CDR3 comprises 15 residues. Germline V gene lookup returns CDR1 WNHNN and CDR2 SYGVQD (reference sequence). The CDR3 sequence: CASPKRLDSTGELFF. The DNA of the CDR3 is TGCGCCAGCCCCAAGAGACTAGATAGCACCGGGGAGCTGTTTTTT.

The rearrangement joins TRBV21-1 to TRBJ2-3; the D call of TRBD1 is as the table states it, not checked on the DNA. TRBV21-1 is recorded as a pseudogene. The CDR3 spans 16 residues. CDR3: CASSKAKDRSTDTQYF. CDR3 nucleotide sequence: TGTGCCAGCAGCAAAGCGAAAGACAGGAGCACAGATACGCAGTATTTT.

The chain joins TRBV21-1 to TRBJ1-6; TRBD1, the table's D call, lacks a check against the DNA. TRBV21-1 is a pseudogene locus. This CDR3 spans 15 amino acids. CDR3 nucleotide sequence: TGTGCCAGCAGCAACCGGGACAGGGCCAATTCACCCCTCCACTTT. Translation gives CASSNRDRANSPLHF.

The V gene is TRBV2, the J gene TRBJ1-1, with 7 bases that match TRBD1. This CDR3 region has 15 residues. V lost 7 bases and J lost 1; bases outside the gene matches: 9. Germline CDR1 is SNHLY and CDR2 is FYNNEI. This chain's CDR3 is CASTAQQGSNTEAFF. The CDR3 DNA is TGTGCCAGCACCGCCCAACAGGGGTCGAACACTGAAGCTTTCTTT.

CDR3 coding DNA: TGTGCCAGCAGCTTGCGCCTCCTTAAGGGGGCCGCGTACCAAGAGACCCAGTACTTC. Its protein is CASSLRLLKGAAYQETQYF. The chain combines TRBV5-4 with TRBJ2-5; 7 nucleotides match TRBD1. CDR3 length: 19 residues. Trimming at V came to 1 base and at J to 0 bases, leaving 15 bases not matched to a gene. Per the germline V gene, CDR1 is SGHNT and CDR2 is YYREEE (reference sequence).

The J gene is TRBJ1-1, the V gene TRBV18; TRBD1 matches at 7 bases. The V segment lost 3 bases and the J segment 0 bases; nucleotides outside the gene matches: 1. There are 14 residues in the CDR3. Germline CDR1 reads KGHSH; CDR2 reads LQKENI. The CDR3, as DNA: TGTGCCAGCTCACCGACAGGGATGAACACTGAAGCTTTCTTT. It specifies CASSPTGMNTEAFF.

The sample holds a few counts of this clone. V and J are TRBV21-1 and TRBJ2-7; the table gives TRBD1 as D, unverified against the DNA. TRBV21-1 is termed a pseudogene. The CDR3 extends over 16 amino acids. The CDR3 DNA follows: TGTGCCAGCAGCAAAATTACACTCATGGGGCTCTACGAGCAGTACTTC. This encodes CASSKITLMGLYEQYF.

Only one count was recorded for this clone. This rearrangement joins TRBV18 to TRBJ1-2, with TRBD1 matching over 8 bases. Germline V gene data show CDR1 as KGHSH and CDR2 as LQKENI. The CDR3 length is 16 residues. V shed 3 bases, J shed 1 base, and the junction held 7 bases outside the gene matches. CDR3 sequence reads: CASSPDRGSINYGYTF. The CDR3 coding sequence is TGTGCCAGCTCACCCGACAGGGGATCGATTAACTATGGCTACACCTTC.

The chain uses TRBV27 and TRBJ1-1, with TRBD1 matching 8 bases. The CDR3 consists of 16 residues. Germline CDR1 and CDR2: MNHEY and SMNVEV (reference sequence). The V gene end was trimmed by 2 bases and the J gene end by 3 bases; junction bases not matched to a gene: 8. The CDR3 sequence is CASSLESGQVYTEAFF. DNA for the CDR3: TGTGCCAGCAGTTTAGAGTCGGGACAGGTATACACTGAAGCTTTCTTT.

The chain couples TRBV4-1 to TRBJ1-6; a weak D match, TRBD1 (6 bases). Germline-derived CDR1 and CDR2 are MGHRA and YSYEKL. CDR3 length: 18 amino acids. Trimming shortened V by 1 base and J by 0 bases, and 13 bases separated the two germline ends. CDR3 amino acids: CASSQAQGKGSYNSPLHF. The CDR3 bases are TGCGCCAGCAGCCAAGCCCAGGGGAAAGGCTCCTATAATTCACCCCTCCACTTT.

The chain couples TRBV6-5 to TRBJ1-1; D is possibly TRBD1 (5 bases). The V gene's germline CDR1 is MNHEY and CDR2 SVGAGI. Trimming pared 6 bases from V and 2 bases from J, leaving 13 bases between. CDR3 length equals 14 residues. DNA of the CDR3: TGTGCCAGCAGGAGTGACAGCGCTAACACTGAAGCTTTCTTT. Residues: CASRSDSANTEAFF.

The chain combines TRBV7-2 with TRBJ1-2; D ambiguous. V lost 3 bases and J lost 0, with 11 bases in between. Germline CDR1 and CDR2: SGHTA and FQGNSA. CDR3 length: 15 residues. CDR3 nucleotide sequence: TGTGCCAGCAGCTTTGTATCCCAGACTAACTATGGCTACACCTTC. This encodes CASSFVSQTNYGYTF.

The chain has TRBV6-5 and TRBJ1-1; unclear D gene. Trimming stripped 4 bases from V and 3 bases from J, with 15 bases between. The length of the CDR3 is 15 residues. CDR1 MNHEY and CDR2 SVGAGI come from the germline V gene. CDR3 amino acids: CASSSGFAEDTEAFF. The CDR3 bases are TGTGCCAGCAGTTCGGGGTTTGCGGAAGACACTGAAGCTTTCTTT.

The chain uses TRBV5-4 and TRBJ1-1, with a weak D call TRBD1 (6 bases). The germline V and J ends were trimmed by 2 bases and 4 bases, with 12 bases remaining between them. This CDR3 contains 14 residues. Germline V gene sequence: CDR1 SGHNT, CDR2 YYREEE (reference sequence). CDR3 in DNA: TGTGCCAGCAGCTTCGACAGGAGCAGCACTGAAGCTTTCTTT. As protein: CASSFDRSSTEAFF. Together with reference TRBV5-4 and TRBJ1-1, the CDR3 gives the full variable domain: ETGVTQSPTHLIKTRGQQVTLRCSSQSGHNTVSWYQQALGQGPQFIFQYYREEENGRGNFPPRFSGLQFPNYSSELNVNALELDDSALYLCASSFDRSSTEAFFGQGTRLTVV.